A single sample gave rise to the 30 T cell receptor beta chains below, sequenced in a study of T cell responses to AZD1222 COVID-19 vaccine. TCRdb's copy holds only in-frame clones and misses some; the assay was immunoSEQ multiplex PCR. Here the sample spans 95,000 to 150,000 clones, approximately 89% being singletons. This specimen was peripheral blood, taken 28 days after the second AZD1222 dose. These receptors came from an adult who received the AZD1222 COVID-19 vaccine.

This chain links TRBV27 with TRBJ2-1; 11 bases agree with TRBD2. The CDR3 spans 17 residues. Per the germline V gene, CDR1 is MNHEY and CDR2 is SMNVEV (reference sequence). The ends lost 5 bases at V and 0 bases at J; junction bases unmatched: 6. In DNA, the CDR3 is TGTGCCAGCAGTCCTAGCGGGGGGCCTAGCTCCTACAATGAGCAGTTCTTC. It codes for CASSPSGGPSSYNEQFF.

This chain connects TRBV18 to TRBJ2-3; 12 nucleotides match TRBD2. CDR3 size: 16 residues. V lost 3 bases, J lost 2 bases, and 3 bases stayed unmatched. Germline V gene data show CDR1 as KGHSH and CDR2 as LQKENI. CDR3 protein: CASSPGLAGYTDTQYF. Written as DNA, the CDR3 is TGTGCCAGCTCACCGGGACTAGCGGGTTACACAGATACGCAGTATTTT.

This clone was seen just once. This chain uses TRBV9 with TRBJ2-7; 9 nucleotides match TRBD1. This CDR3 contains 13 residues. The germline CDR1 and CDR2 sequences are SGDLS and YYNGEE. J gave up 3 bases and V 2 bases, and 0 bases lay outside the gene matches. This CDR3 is CASSVDRGYEQYF. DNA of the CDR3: TGTGCCAGCAGCGTGGACAGGGGCTACGAGCAGTACTTC.

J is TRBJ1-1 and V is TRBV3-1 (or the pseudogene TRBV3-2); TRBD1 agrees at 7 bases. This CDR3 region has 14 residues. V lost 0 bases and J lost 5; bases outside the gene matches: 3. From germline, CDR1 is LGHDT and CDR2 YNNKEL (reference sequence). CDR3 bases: TGTGCCAGCAGCCAAGAAGGGGGCTGGACTGAAGCTTTCTTT. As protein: CASSQEGGWTEAFF.

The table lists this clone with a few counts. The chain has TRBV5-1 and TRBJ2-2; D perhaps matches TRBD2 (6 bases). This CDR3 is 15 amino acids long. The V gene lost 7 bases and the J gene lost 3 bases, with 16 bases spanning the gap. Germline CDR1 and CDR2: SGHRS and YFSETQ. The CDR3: CASSTGTPDTGELFF. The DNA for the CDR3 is TGCGCCAGCTCCACCGGGACTCCGGACACCGGGGAGCTGTTTTTT.

The chain's CDR3 is CASSEALGGGEKLFF. CDR3 in DNA: TGTGCCAGCAGTGAAGCGCTAGGGGGCGGTGAAAAACTGTTTTTT. The chain joins TRBV2 to TRBJ1-4, with TRBD1 matching over 7 bases. Unmatched junction bases numbered 5, after V lost 0 bases and J lost 7 bases. The CDR3 extends over 15 amino acids. The germline V gene has CDR1 SNHLY and CDR2 FYNNEI.

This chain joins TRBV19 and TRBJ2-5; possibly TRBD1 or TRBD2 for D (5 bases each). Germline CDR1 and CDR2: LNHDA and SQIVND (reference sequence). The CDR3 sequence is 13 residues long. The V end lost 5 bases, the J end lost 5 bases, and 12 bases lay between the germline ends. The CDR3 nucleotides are TGTGCCAGTAGTCTGTGGGGGACGGAGACCCAGTACTTC. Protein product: CASSLWGTETQYF.

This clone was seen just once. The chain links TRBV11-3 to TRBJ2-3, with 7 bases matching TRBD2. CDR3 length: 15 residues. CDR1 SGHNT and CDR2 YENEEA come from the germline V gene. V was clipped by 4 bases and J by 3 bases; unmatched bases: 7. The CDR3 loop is CASSSRDYGTDTQYF. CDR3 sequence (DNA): TGTGCCAGCAGCTCCCGGGACTACGGAACAGATACGCAGTATTTT.

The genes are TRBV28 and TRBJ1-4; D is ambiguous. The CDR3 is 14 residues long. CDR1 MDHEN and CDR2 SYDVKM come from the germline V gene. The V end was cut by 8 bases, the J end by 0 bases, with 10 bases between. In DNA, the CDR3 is TGTGCCAGCTGGAGGGCCGCAACTAATGAAAAACTGTTTTTT. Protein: CASWRAATNEKLFF.

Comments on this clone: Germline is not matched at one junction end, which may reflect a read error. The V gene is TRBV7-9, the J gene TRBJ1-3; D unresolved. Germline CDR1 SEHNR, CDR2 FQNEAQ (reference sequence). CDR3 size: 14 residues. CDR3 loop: CASSPSGGGSTIYF. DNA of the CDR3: TGTGCCAGCAGCCCGTCAGGCGGTGGAAGCACCATATATTTT.

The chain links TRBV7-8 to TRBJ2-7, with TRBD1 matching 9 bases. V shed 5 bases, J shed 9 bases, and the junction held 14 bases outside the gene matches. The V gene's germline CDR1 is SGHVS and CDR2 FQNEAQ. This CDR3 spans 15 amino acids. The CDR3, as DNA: TGTGCCAGCAGCCGAGGGGGACAGGGCTCCTCAGGGCAGTACTTC. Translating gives CASSRGGQGSSGQYF.

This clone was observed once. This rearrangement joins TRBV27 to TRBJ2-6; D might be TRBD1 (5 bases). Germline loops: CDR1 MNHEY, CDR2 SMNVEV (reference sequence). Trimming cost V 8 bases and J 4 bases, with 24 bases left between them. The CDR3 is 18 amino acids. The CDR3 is CASAPGWGDPSGANVLTF. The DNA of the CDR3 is TGTGCCAGCGCCCCTGGATGGGGCGACCCTTCCGGGGCCAACGTCCTGACTTTC.

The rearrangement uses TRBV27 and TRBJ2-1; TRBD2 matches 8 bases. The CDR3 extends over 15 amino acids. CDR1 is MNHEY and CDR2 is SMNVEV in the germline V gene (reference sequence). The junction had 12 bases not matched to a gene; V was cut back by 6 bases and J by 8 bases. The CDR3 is CASSAGGGGSDEQFF. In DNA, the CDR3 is TGTGCCAGCAGCGCGGGGGGCGGGGGGAGCGATGAGCAGTTCTTC.

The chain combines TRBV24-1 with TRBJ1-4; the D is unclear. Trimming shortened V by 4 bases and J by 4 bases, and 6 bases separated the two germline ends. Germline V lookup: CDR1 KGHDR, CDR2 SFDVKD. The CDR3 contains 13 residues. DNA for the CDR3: TGTGCCACCAGTGACCGGAATAATGAAAAACTGTTTTTT. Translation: CATSDRNNEKLFF.

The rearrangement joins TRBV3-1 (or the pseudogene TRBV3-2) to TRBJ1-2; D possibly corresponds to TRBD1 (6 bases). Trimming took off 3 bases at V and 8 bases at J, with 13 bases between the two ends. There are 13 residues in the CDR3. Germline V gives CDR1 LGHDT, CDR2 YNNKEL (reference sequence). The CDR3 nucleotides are TGTGCCAGCAGCCATAACAGGGAAGGAGGCTACACCTTC. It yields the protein CASSHNREGGYTF.

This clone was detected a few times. The CDR3, as DNA: TGTGCCAGCAGCTTAGGGGGAGGGCTTACAGGGTTGAGGAACACCATATATTTT. This sequence encodes CASSLGGGLTGLRNTIYF. The V gene is TRBV7-8, the J gene TRBJ1-3, with a weak D call TRBD1 (6 bases). The length of the CDR3 is 18 residues. Germline assignment: CDR1 SGHVS and CDR2 FQNEAQ. The V gene lost 1 base and the J gene lost 7 bases, with 23 bases spanning the gap.

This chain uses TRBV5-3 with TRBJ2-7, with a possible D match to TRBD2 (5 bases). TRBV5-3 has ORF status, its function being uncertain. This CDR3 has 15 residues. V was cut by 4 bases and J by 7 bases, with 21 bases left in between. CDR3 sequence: CARSVPAPSGKEQYF. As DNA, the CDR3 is TGTGCCAGAAGCGTACCAGCCCCGTCGGGAAAGGAGCAGTACTTC.

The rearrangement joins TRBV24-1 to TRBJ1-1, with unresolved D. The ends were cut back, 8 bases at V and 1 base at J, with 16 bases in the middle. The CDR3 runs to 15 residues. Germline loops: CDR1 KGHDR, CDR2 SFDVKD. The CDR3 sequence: CATTMNAPGNTEAFF. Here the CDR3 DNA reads TGTGCCACCACCATGAACGCCCCCGGGAACACTGAAGCTTTCTTT.

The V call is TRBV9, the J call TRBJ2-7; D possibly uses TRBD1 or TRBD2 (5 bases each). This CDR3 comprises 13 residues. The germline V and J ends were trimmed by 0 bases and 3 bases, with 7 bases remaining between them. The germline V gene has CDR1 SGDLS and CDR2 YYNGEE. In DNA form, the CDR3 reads TGTGCCAGCAGCGTAGGGGGGAGCTACGAGCAGTACTTC. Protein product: CASSVGGSYEQYF.

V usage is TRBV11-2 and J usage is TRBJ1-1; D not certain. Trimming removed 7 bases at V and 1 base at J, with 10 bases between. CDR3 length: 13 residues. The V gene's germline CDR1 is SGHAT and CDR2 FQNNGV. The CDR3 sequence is CASTLRGNTEAFF. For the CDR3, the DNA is TGTGCCAGCACCCTCCGGGGGAACACTGAAGCTTTCTTT.

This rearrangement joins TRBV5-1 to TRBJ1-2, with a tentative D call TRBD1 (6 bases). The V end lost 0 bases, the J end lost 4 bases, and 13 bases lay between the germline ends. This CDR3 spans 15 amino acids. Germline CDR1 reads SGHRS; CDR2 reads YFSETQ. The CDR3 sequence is CASSLAEDSTYGYTF. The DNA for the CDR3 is TGCGCCAGCAGCTTGGCCGAGGACAGCACCTATGGCTACACCTTC.

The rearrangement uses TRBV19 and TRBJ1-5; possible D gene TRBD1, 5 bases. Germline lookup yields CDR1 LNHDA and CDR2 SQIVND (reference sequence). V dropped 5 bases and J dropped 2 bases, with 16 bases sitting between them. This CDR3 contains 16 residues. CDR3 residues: CASSQGTVPGNQPQHF. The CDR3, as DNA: TGTGCCAGTAGTCAGGGAACAGTTCCAGGCAATCAGCCCCAGCATTTT.

The CDR3, as DNA: TGTGCCACCATGGGGGGGGGCCCCCACCCCTACGAGCAGTACTTC. As protein: CATMGGGPHPYEQYF. This rearrangement joins TRBV5-4 to TRBJ2-7; TRBD2 might be the D (7 bases). The CDR3 totals 15 residues. V was pared by 9 bases and J by 2 bases, with 21 bases between. Germline V gives CDR1 SGHNT, CDR2 YYREEE (reference sequence).

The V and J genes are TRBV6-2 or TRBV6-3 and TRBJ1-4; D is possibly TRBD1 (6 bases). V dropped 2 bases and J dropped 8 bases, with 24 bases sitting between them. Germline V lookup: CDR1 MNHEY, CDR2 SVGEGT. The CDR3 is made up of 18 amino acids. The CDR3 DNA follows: TGTGCCAGCAGTTACATAGCAAAGGACAGTCTCGGATACGAAAAACTGTTTTTT. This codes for CASSYIAKDSLGYEKLFF.

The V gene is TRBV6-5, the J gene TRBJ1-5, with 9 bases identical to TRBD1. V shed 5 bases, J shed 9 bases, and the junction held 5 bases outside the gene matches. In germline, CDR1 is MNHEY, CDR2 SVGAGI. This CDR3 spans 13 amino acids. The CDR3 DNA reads TGTGCCAGCAGTCCCGGGACAGGGTCGCCCCAGCATTTT. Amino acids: CASSPGTGSPQHF.

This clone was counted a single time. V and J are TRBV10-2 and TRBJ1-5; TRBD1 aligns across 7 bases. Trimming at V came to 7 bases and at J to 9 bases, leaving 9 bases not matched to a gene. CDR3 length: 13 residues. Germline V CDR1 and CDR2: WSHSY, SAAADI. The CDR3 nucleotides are TGCGCCAGCACAGGGGGTAGGGGGTCGCCCCAGCATTTT. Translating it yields CASTGGRGSPQHF.

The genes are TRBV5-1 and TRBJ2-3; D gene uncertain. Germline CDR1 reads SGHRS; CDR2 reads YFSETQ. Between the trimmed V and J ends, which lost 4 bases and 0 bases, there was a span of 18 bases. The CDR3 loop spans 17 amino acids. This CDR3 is CASSPPSDTLSTDTQYF. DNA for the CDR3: TGCGCCAGCAGCCCCCCAAGCGACACCCTGAGCACAGATACGCAGTATTTT. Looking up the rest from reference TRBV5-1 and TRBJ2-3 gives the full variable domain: KAGVTQTPRYLIKTRGQQVTLSCSPISGHRSVSWYQQTPGQGLQFLFEYFSETQRNKGNFPGRFSGRQFSNSRSEMNVSTLELGDSALYLCASSPPSDTLSTDTQYFGPGTRLTVL.

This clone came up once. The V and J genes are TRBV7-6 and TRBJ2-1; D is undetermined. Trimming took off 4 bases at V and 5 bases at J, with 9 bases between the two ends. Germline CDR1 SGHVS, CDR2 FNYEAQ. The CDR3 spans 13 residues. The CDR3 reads CASSSYRDNEQFF. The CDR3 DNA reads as TGTGCCAGCAGCTCGTACCGGGACAATGAGCAGTTCTTC.

The DNA for the CDR3 is TGTGCCAGCAGCGTAGACGGTAGCAATCAGCCCCAGCATTTT. Translated: CASSVDGSNQPQHF. The chain links TRBV9 to TRBJ1-5; D remains ambiguous. Trimming cost V 0 bases and J 0 bases, with 4 bases left between them. Germline CDR1 SGDLS, CDR2 YYNGEE. This CDR3 is built from 14 residues.

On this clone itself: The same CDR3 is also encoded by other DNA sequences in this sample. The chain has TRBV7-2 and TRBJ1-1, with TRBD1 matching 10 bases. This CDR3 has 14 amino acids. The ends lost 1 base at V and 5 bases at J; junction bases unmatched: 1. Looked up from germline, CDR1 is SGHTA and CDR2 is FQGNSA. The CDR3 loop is CASSLGQGATEAFF. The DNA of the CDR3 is TGTGCCAGCAGCTTAGGACAGGGGGCAACTGAAGCTTTCTTT.